The TCR beta chain under discussion was sequenced for a study of metastatic and nonmetastatic thyroid tumors. Overall study context: Blood and tumor or nodule tissue repertoires from malignant and benign thyroid patients were compared.

Findings of the study overall: Reported TCR beta diversity, measured in blood and tumor, was significantly higher for malignant thyroid tumors than for benign nodules.

The CDR3 has 14 amino acids. Trimming removed 7 bases from V and 0 bases from J, with 12 bases in between. Germline CDR1 reads MNHNS; CDR2 reads SASEGT. Concerning this clone: Antigen: not known.

Not a single patient had been given any form of treatment at any point before undergoing thyroid surgery. Methods used by the authors: The study's classifier, a distant-metastasis tool for papillary thyroid cancer, was built using CDR3 differences across clinicopathological groups. TCRdb re-processed the PCR reads through MiXCR. TCRdb's processing, not the study's, gives the V and J calls here. In the table there are about 24,000 clones, less than 25% of which are singletons. The receptor was isolated from a female donor with papillary thyroid cancer or a benign thyroid nodule (not recorded which). Some clones in this sample may be carry-over from other donors' samples. The sequenced sample was blood. The chain joins TRBV6-1 to TRBJ1-1, with a weak D call TRBD1 (6 bases). CDR3 DNA: TGTGCCAGCACCCCAAACAGGGTGAACACTGAAGCTTTCTTT. Translating gives CASTPNRVNTEAFF.